The rows below give T cell receptor beta chains drawn from one sample of a study of blood T cells in healthy people across ages. TCRdb recomputed calls from the 5' RACE reads with MiXCR, one row per CDR3 protein. The sample comprises around 690,000 distinct CDR3 sequences, roughly 58% of which are singletons, and about two fifths rests with the top ten. Sequencing used blood. Every receptor here comes from a man aged 60-69 years in good health. The CDR3 runs from the conserved cysteine through the conserved F or W. Each record gives: D gene, V gene, J gene, clone size, CDR3 protein, CDR3 DNA. A D gene is named only where the DNA matches it firmly. The size of a clone is reported for some rows only, either as once, few or many, or as a class for expanded clones.

D: TRBD1; V: TRBV27; J: TRBJ2-7; size: -; CDR3: CASRIRDRAAYEQYF; DNA: TGTGCCAGCAGGATCCGGGACAGGGCCGCCTACGAGCAGTACTTC
D: TRBD2; V: TRBV28; J: TRBJ2-1; size: -; CDR3: CASSSGGLSYNEQFF; DNA: TGTGCCAGCTCCTCGGGGGGATTGTCCTACAATGAGCAGTTCTTC
D: TRBD2; V: TRBV7-9; J: TRBJ2-1; size: -; CDR3: CASSGRTSGGPQSWFF; DNA: TGTGCCAGCAGCGGACGGACTAGCGGGGGGCCACAATCCTGGTTCTTC
D: -; V: TRBV12-3/TRBV12-4; J: TRBJ1-2; size: -; CDR3: CASSLDPLGYTF; DNA: TGTGCCAGCAGTTTAGACCCCCTGGGCTACACCTTC
D: -; V: TRBV28; J: TRBJ2-5; size: -; CDR3: CASSLLVETQYF; DNA: TGTGCCAGCAGTTTATTAGTAGAGACCCAGTACTTC
D: -; V: TRBV6-2/TRBV6-3; J: TRBJ2-7; size: -; CDR3: CASSFRGSGEQYF; DNA: TGTGCCAGCAGTTTCCGTGGGTCCGGCGAGCAGTACTTC
D: TRBD1; V: TRBV6-1; J: TRBJ1-5; size: few; CDR3: CASSVDRDRGNQPQHF; DNA: TGTGCCAGCAGTGTCGACCGGGACAGGGGTAATCAGCCCCAGCATTTT
D: -; V: TRBV28; J: TRBJ2-5; size: -; CDR3: CGSSRSGGLETQYF; DNA: TGTGGCAGCAGTCGATCCGGCGGGCTAGAGACCCAGTACTTC
D: TRBD2; V: TRBV20-1; J: TRBJ2-7; size: many; CDR3: CSARGAYEQYF; DNA: TGCAGTGCCCGGGGGGCCTACGAGCAGTACTTC
D: -; V: TRBV5-6; J: TRBJ1-1; size: few; CDR3: CASSPATGVGDTEAFF; DNA: TGTGCCAGCAGCCCCGCGACTGGTGTCGGGGACACTGAAGCTTTCTTT
D: -; V: TRBV21-1; J: TRBJ2-7; size: -; CDR3: CASSKARGTGTYEQYF; DNA: TGTGCCAGCAGCAAAGCGCGGGGGACCGGAACCTACGAGCAGTACTTC
D: TRBD2; V: TRBV20-1; J: TRBJ2-1; size: -; CDR3: CSAPESRGGPYNEQFF; DNA: TGCAGTGCCCCGGAGTCGCGGGGGGGCCCCTACAATGAGCAGTTCTTC
D: TRBD2; V: TRBV7-8; J: TRBJ2-3; size: -; CDR3: CASSSQPPGLAGQPARDTQYF; DNA: TGTGCCAGCAGTTCCCAACCGCCGGGACTAGCGGGGCAGCCCGCACGAGATACGCAGTATTTT
D: -; V: TRBV20-1; J: TRBJ2-7; size: once; CDR3: CSASSLGAGQYF; DNA: TGCAGTGCTAGTAGCTTGGGGGCTGGACAGTACTTC
D: -; V: TRBV9; J: TRBJ1-4; size: -; CDR3: CASSVEPGGEKLFF; DNA: TGTGCCAGCAGCGTCGAACCGGGCGGGGAAAAGCTGTTTTTT
D: TRBD2; V: TRBV9; J: TRBJ2-7; size: -; CDR3: CAGSVTSGSYEQYF; DNA: TGTGCCGGCAGCGTGACTAGCGGCTCCTACGAGCAGTACTTC
D: -; V: TRBV10-3; J: TRBJ1-1; size: few; CDR3: CATRSNTEAFF; DNA: TGTGCCACCCGGTCGAACACTGAAGCTTTCTTT
D: TRBD1; V: TRBV20-1; J: TRBJ1-5; size: -; CDR3: CSAFGRGQANQPQHF; DNA: TGCAGTGCGTTTGGCCGAGGACAGGCCAATCAGCCCCAGCATTTT
D: -; V: TRBV7-2; J: TRBJ2-5; size: -; CDR3: CASSLVAPHGAETQYF; DNA: TGTGCCAGCAGCTTAGTCGCCCCCCACGGGGCCGAGACCCAGTACTTC
D: -; V: TRBV27; J: TRBJ2-1; size: few; CDR3: CASSLYPMAGNNEQFF; DNA: TGTGCCAGCAGTTTATACCCCATGGCCGGGAACAATGAGCAGTTCTTC
D: TRBD2; V: TRBV2; J: TRBJ2-5; size: -; CDR3: CASSRLAGGETQYF; DNA: TGTGCCAGCAGTAGACTAGCGGGAGGGGAGACCCAGTACTTC
D: -; V: TRBV2; J: TRBJ1-4; size: -; CDR3: CASSDYRGDEKLFF; DNA: TGTGCCAGCAGCGATTATAGAGGGGATGAAAAACTGTTTTTT
D: TRBD1; V: TRBV7-2; J: TRBJ2-1; size: few; CDR3: CASSLATGGGYNEQFF; DNA: TGTGCCAGCAGCTTAGCGACAGGGGGAGGGTACAATGAGCAGTTCTTC
D: TRBD1; V: TRBV4-2; J: TRBJ2-5; size: few; CDR3: CASSRDSNQETQYF; DNA: TGTGCCAGCAGCAGGGACAGTAATCAAGAGACCCAGTACTTC
D: -; V: TRBV4-1; J: TRBJ2-5; size: few; CDR3: CASSQEGTETQYF; DNA: TGCGCCAGCAGCCAAGAGGGGACCGAGACCCAGTACTTC
D: -; V: TRBV7-2; J: TRBJ1-2; size: few; CDR3: CASSLGGGNTHYGYTF; DNA: TGTGCCAGCAGCTTAGGAGGCGGGAACACGCACTATGGCTACACCTTC
D: -; V: TRBV20-1; J: TRBJ2-5; size: few; CDR3: CSASAGTLTQETQYF; DNA: TGCAGTGCTTCCGCCGGGACACTCACCCAAGAGACCCAGTACTTC
D: TRBD2; V: TRBV20-1; J: TRBJ2-3; size: -; CDR3: CSARDPGGGQSSDTQYF; DNA: TGCAGTGCTAGAGATCCGGGGGGGGGCCAGTCGTCAGATACGCAGTATTTT
D: -; V: TRBV5-1; J: TRBJ1-2; size: few; CDR3: CASSLDYRAANYGYTF; DNA: TGCGCCAGCAGCTTGGACTACAGGGCGGCTAACTATGGCTACACCTTC
D: TRBD1; V: TRBV5-4; J: TRBJ2-7; size: -; CDR3: CASSAGTGEFYEQYF; DNA: TGTGCCAGCAGCGCGGGGACAGGGGAATTCTACGAGCAGTACTTC
D: -; V: TRBV29-1; J: TRBJ2-1; size: -; CDR3: CSVEGQGGSYNEQFF; DNA: TGCAGCGTTGAGGGGCAGGGGGGATCCTATAATGAGCAGTTCTTC
D: -; V: TRBV20-1; J: TRBJ1-5; size: few; CDR3: CSARDTWGANQPQHF; DNA: TGCAGTGCTAGAGATACATGGGGGGCTAATCAGCCCCAGCATTTT
D: -; V: TRBV6-1; J: TRBJ2-1; size: few; CDR3: CASSITGFEQFF; DNA: TGTGCCAGCAGTATTACAGGGTTTGAGCAGTTCTTC
D: TRBD1; V: TRBV25-1; J: TRBJ2-5; size: -; CDR3: CASSEFDRERETQYF; DNA: TGTGCCAGCAGTGAATTTGACAGGGAACGAGAGACCCAGTACTTC
D: TRBD1; V: TRBV29-1; J: TRBJ2-7; size: few; CDR3: CSVEGGDRGTYEQYF; DNA: TGCAGCGTTGAAGGGGGCGACAGGGGGACCTACGAGCAGTACTTC
D: -; V: TRBV27; J: TRBJ2-3; size: -; CDR3: CASSSQRRDTQYF; DNA: TGTGCCAGCAGTTCGCAGAGGCGGGATACGCAGTATTTT
D: TRBD1; V: TRBV29-1; J: TRBJ1-4; size: -; CDR3: CSARQGGVEKLFF; DNA: TGCAGCGCCCGACAGGGAGGCGTTGAAAAACTGTTTTTT
D: -; V: TRBV20-1; J: TRBJ2-2; size: once; CDR3: CSARPRRASTGELFF; DNA: TGCAGTGCTAGACCCCGTCGAGCATCGACCGGGGAGCTGTTTTTT
D: TRBD1; V: TRBV20-1; J: TRBJ2-3; size: -; CDR3: CSALLGTGKVDTQYF; DNA: TGCAGTGCTTTGCTCGGGACAGGGAAGGTGGATACGCAGTATTTT
D: TRBD2; V: TRBV20-1; J: TRBJ2-3; size: -; CDR3: CSARWRGSTDTQYF; DNA: TGCAGTGCTAGATGGCGGGGGAGCACAGATACGCAGTATTTT
D: -; V: TRBV25-1; J: TRBJ2-5; size: -; CDR3: CASSEYLGGAQETQYF; DNA: TGTGCCAGCAGTGAATATCTGGGGGGGGCCCAAGAGACCCAGTACTTC
D: -; V: TRBV5-1; J: TRBJ2-7; size: -; CDR3: CASRDLDGSSYEQYF; DNA: TGCGCCAGCAGAGATTTGGACGGGAGCTCCTACGAGCAGTACTTC
D: -; V: TRBV5-1; J: TRBJ1-5; size: -; CDR3: CASSLAPGGGNQPQHF; DNA: TGCGCCAGCAGCTTGGCACCCGGGGGCGGCAATCAGCCCCAGCATTTT
D: -; V: TRBV5-5; J: TRBJ2-3; size: -; CDR3: CASSPRESTDTQYF; DNA: TGTGCCAGCAGCCCCAGGGAAAGCACAGATACGCAGTATTTT
D: -; V: TRBV20-1; J: TRBJ2-5; size: -; CDR3: CSASLAGLQETQYF; DNA: TGCAGTGCTAGTCTTGCGGGGTTGCAAGAGACCCAGTACTTC
D: TRBD1; V: TRBV2; J: TRBJ1-1; size: -; CDR3: CASRAMAGGDTEAFF; DNA: TGTGCCAGCAGGGCGATGGCAGGGGGGGACACTGAAGCTTTCTTT
D: TRBD2; V: TRBV5-1; J: TRBJ2-3; size: -; CDR3: CASSLVRGGGTDTQYF; DNA: TGCGCCAGCAGCTTGGTTCGGGGGGGCGGCACAGATACGCAGTATTTT
D: -; V: TRBV4-1; J: TRBJ1-2; size: few; CDR3: CASSQGSGDYGYTF; DNA: TGCGCCAGCAGCCAAGGTTCTGGAGACTATGGCTACACCTTC
D: TRBD2; V: TRBV28; J: TRBJ2-5; size: -; CDR3: CASAPGTTYNEQYF; DNA: TGTGCCAGCGCTCCGGGGACTACCTACAATGAGCAGTACTTC
D: -; V: TRBV29-1; J: TRBJ2-5; size: -; CDR3: CSVGPMEETQYF; DNA: TGCAGCGTAGGTCCCATGGAAGAGACCCAGTACTTC
D: -; V: TRBV11-2; J: TRBJ1-2; size: many; CDR3: CASSVGPNYGYTF; DNA: TGTGCCAGCAGCGTGGGACCGAACTATGGCTACACCTTC
D: TRBD1; V: TRBV6-6; J: TRBJ2-7; size: -; CDR3: CASSRDSFYEQYF; DNA: TGTGCCAGCAGCCGGGACAGTTTCTACGAGCAGTACTTC
D: TRBD1; V: TRBV20-1; J: TRBJ1-5; size: -; CDR3: CSARDSALVSNQPQHF; DNA: TGCAGTGCCCGGGACAGCGCCCTCGTTAGCAATCAGCCCCAGCATTTT
D: -; V: TRBV6-1; J: TRBJ2-7; size: once; CDR3: CASSEGVSYEQYF; DNA: TGTGCCAGCAGTGAAGGTGTCTCCTACGAGCAGTACTTC